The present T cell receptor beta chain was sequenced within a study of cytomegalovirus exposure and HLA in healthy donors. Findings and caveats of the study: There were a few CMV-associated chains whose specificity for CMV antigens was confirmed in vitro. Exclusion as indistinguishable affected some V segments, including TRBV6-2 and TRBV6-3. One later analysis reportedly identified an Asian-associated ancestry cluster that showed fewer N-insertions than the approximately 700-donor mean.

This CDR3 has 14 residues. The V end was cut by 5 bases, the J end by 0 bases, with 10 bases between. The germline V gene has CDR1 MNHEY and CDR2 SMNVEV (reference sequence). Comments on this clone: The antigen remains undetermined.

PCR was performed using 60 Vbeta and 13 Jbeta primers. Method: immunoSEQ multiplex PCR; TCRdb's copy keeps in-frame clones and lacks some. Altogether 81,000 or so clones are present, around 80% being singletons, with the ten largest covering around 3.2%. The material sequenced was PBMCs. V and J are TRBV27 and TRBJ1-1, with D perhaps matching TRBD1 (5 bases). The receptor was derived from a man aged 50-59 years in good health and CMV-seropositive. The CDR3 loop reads CASSQTAMNTEAFF. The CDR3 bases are TGTGCCAGCAGTCAGACAGCTATGAACACTGAAGCTTTCTTT.